These 20 T cell receptor beta chains were sequenced from one sample in a study of OX40 agonist ivuxolimab in advanced cancers. Assay: immunoSEQ multiplex PCR; the TCRdb copy retains only in-frame clones and omits some. The sample gives 9,500 to 15,000 clones, 87% of which show up once; about half is in the top ten. Sample: CD4+ or CD8+ T cells sorted from blood, taken in a trial of the OX40 agonist ivuxolimab. Source of these receptors: an adult with an advanced solid tumor such as melanoma, head and neck, liver or kidney cancer.

The rearrangement links TRBV18 to TRBJ1-2, with a tentative D call TRBD1 (5 bases). Deletions cut 0 bases from V and 2 bases from J, with 10 bases between. The germline V gene has CDR1 KGHSH and CDR2 LQKENI. The CDR3 length is 15 residues. The CDR3 coding sequence is TGTGCCAGCTCACCACCGGGGGGTCGGAACTATGGCTACACCTTC. Translated, it gives CASSPPGGRNYGYTF.

This clone was recorded a few times. At one end the junction does not follow the germline gene, possibly because of a read error. The chain links TRBV6-6 to TRBJ1-3; TRBD1 aligns across 7 bases. Germline loops: CDR1 MNHNY, CDR2 SVGAGI (reference sequence). This CDR3 has 12 amino acids. CDR3 in amino acids: CASSYSIQDRVF. The CDR3 DNA follows: TGTGCCAGCAGTTACTCGATTCAAGACAGGGTTTTT.

V usage is TRBV7-2 and J usage is TRBJ2-3, with D uncertain. V was clipped by 5 bases and J by 2 bases, with 11 bases between them. Germline CDR1 is SGHTA and CDR2 is FQGNSA. This CDR3 comprises 14 residues. The CDR3 here is CASSPPPFTDTQYF. The DNA for the CDR3 is TGTGCCAGCAGCCCCCCGCCCTTCACAGATACGCAGTATTTT.

This clone is large. CDR3 loop: CASSEAKYTEAFF. Here the CDR3 DNA reads TGTGCCAGCAGTGAAGCGAAATACACTGAAGCTTTCTTT. The chain carries TRBV6-1 and TRBJ1-1; no reliable D call. Between the trimmed V and J ends, which lost 0 bases and 3 bases, there was a span of 5 bases. The length of the CDR3 is 13 residues. Per germline, CDR1 MNHNS and CDR2 SASEGT.

This clone appeared once. The chain has TRBV7-6 and TRBJ2-4; 11 bases are shared with TRBD1. Germline V gene data show CDR1 as SGHVS and CDR2 as FNYEAQ. The CDR3 runs to 14 residues. J gave up 7 bases and V 5 bases, and 4 bases lay outside the gene matches. In DNA form, the CDR3 reads TGTGCCAGCAGCCCAGGGACAGGGGGGAACATTCAGTACTTC. As protein: CASSPGTGGNIQYF. The entire variable domain, with the rest obtained from reference TRBV7-6 and TRBJ2-4, is as follows: GAGVSQSPRYKVTKRGQDVALRCDPISGHVSLYWYRQALGQGPEFLTYFNYEAQQDKSGLPNDRFSAERPEGSISTLTIQRTEQRDSAMYRCASSPGTGGNIQYFGAGTRLSVL.

The chain is built from TRBV6-6 and TRBJ2-4; D remains unclear. The ends were cut back, 2 bases at V and 8 bases at J, with 10 bases in the middle. In germline, CDR1 is MNHNY, CDR2 SVGAGI (reference sequence). The CDR3 is made up of 13 amino acids. As DNA, the CDR3 is TGTGCCAGCAGTTACGTTTTAAAGGACATTCAGTACTTC. Residues: CASSYVLKDIQYF.

This clone was counted a single time. The chain carries TRBV19 and TRBJ2-1; 8 bases align to TRBD2. The CDR3 extends over 14 amino acids. J was trimmed by 4 bases and V by 9 bases; bases with no gene match: 8. Germline values: CDR1 LNHDA, CDR2 SQIVND (reference sequence). The CDR3 bases are TGTGCCAGCAGTGACCAGCGGGGGTACAATGAGCAGTTCTTC. The encoded protein is CASSDQRGYNEQFF.

This chain joins TRBV6-6 and TRBJ1-5; unclear D gene. CDR1 is MNHNY and CDR2 is SVGAGI in the germline V gene (reference sequence). Trimming removed 5 bases at V and 0 bases at J, with 8 bases between. The CDR3 is 14 residues long. The CDR3 sequence is CASSPPASNQPQHF. The CDR3 DNA sequence: TGTGCCAGCAGTCCCCCCGCTAGCAATCAGCCCCAGCATTTT.

V is TRBV7-8 and J is TRBJ2-5; 10 positions agree with TRBD1. The germline gives CDR1 SGHVS, CDR2 FQNEAQ. This CDR3 has 14 amino acids. V shed 3 bases and J 6 bases; nucleotides not matched to a gene: 4. The CDR3: CASSLTGGEKTQYF. The CDR3 DNA follows: TGTGCCAGCAGCTTGACAGGGGGCGAAAAGACCCAGTACTTC.

V usage is TRBV27 and J usage is TRBJ2-1; D may be TRBD2 (6 bases). CDR1 is MNHEY and CDR2 is SMNVEV in the germline V gene (reference sequence). Between the trimmed V and J ends, which lost 5 bases and 3 bases, there was a span of 14 bases. The CDR3 has 15 amino acids. The CDR3 nucleotides read TGTGCCAGCAGTCCGGGGGTGCCCGTCTACAATGAGCAGTTCTTC. Translation gives CASSPGVPVYNEQFF.

J is TRBJ2-1 and V is TRBV9; D perhaps matches TRBD2 (6 bases). CDR3 length equals 13 residues. The germline V and J ends were trimmed by 3 bases and 8 bases, with 12 bases remaining between them. The germline CDR1 and CDR2 sequences are SGDLS and YYNGEE. As DNA, the CDR3 is TGTGCCAGCAGCGCCCGGGAGTACGATGAGCAGTTCTTC. This gives the protein CASSAREYDEQFF.

This rearrangement joins TRBV2 to TRBJ2-3; 9 bases match TRBD2. The CDR3 sequence is 17 residues long. The germline gives CDR1 SNHLY, CDR2 FYNNEI. J was trimmed by 3 bases and V by 2 bases; bases with no gene match: 9. CDR3 nucleotides: TGTGCCAGCAGTGAATTTAGGGCGGGAGGGCCTACAGATACGCAGTATTTT. This codes for CASSEFRAGGPTDTQYF. Complete variable domain (other parts from reference TRBV2 and TRBJ2-3): EPEVTQTPSHQVTQMGQEVILRCVPISNHLYFYWYRQILGQKVEFLVSFYNNEISEKSEIFDDQFSVERPDGSNFTLKIRSTKLEDSAMYFCASSEFRAGGPTDTQYFGPGTRLTVL.

The chain links TRBV7-9 to TRBJ2-2; 8 bases map to TRBD2. From germline, CDR1 is SEHNR and CDR2 FQNEAQ (reference sequence). Trimming at V came to 5 bases and at J to 4 bases, leaving 9 bases not matched to a gene. The CDR3 sequence is 16 residues long. The CDR3 region has the DNA TGTGCCAGCAGCCTGTTCGGGAGGGAGAGCACCGGGGAGCTGTTTTTT. Protein: CASSLFGRESTGELFF.

CDR3 nucleotide sequence: TGCGCCAGCAGCTTGGCCGGACACAACAACTATGGCTACACCTTC. The encoded protein is CASSLAGHNNYGYTF. V usage is TRBV5-1 and J usage is TRBJ1-2, with a weak D call TRBD1 (5 bases). The V and J ends lost 0 bases and 2 bases respectively, with 11 bases between them. The CDR3 has 15 residues. Germline V CDR1 and CDR2: SGHRS, YFSETQ. The entire variable domain, with the rest obtained from reference TRBV5-1 and TRBJ1-2, is as follows: KAGVTQTPRYLIKTRGQQVTLSCSPISGHRSVSWYQQTPGQGLQFLFEYFSETQRNKGNFPGRFSGRQFSNSRSEMNVSTLELGDSALYLCASSLAGHNNYGYTFGSGTRLTVV.

The chain couples TRBV11-1 to TRBJ1-1; TRBD1 matches 10 bases. CDR1 and CDR2 from the germline V gene are SGHAT and FQDESV (reference sequence). The CDR3 has 15 amino acids. The trim removed 4 bases at V and 5 bases at J, leaving 7 bases unmatched. CDR3 amino acids: CASSWTGGRRTEAFF. Written as DNA, the CDR3 is TGTGCCAGCAGCTGGACAGGGGGACGGCGGACTGAAGCTTTCTTT.

The chain has TRBV10-3 and TRBJ2-3; 8 bases are a match to TRBD2. Losses at the gene ends were 6 bases for V and 4 bases for J; bases not matched to a gene: 6. The CDR3 is 14 residues long. Germline CDR1 and CDR2: ENHRY and SYGVKD. In nucleotides, the CDR3 is TGTGCCATCAGAGGAGCGGGAGAGGCAGATACGCAGTATTTT. Translated: CAIRGAGEADTQYF.

The V call is TRBV4-2, the J call TRBJ2-3; 10 bases align to TRBD1. Unmatched junction bases numbered 17, after V lost 0 bases and J lost 2 bases. Germline V lookup: CDR1 LGHNA, CDR2 YNFKEQ. The CDR3 loop spans 21 amino acids. The CDR3 DNA is TGTGCCAGCAGCCAAGATCATAAGACAGGGGGCTTTCTTCCCGTCACAGATACGCAGTATTTT. Translation gives CASSQDHKTGGFLPVTDTQYF.

A few counts support this clone. This chain uses TRBV27 with TRBJ2-7; D tentatively fits TRBD1 or TRBD2 (5 bases each). The CDR3 is made up of 12 amino acids. V dropped 2 bases and J dropped 4 bases, with 6 bases sitting between them. CDR1 is MNHEY, CDR2 SMNVEV, per germline (reference sequence). CDR3 DNA sequence: TGTGCCAGCAGTTTAGGGGGATACGAGCAGTACTTC. Translated, it gives CASSLGGYEQYF.

This sequence joins TRBV7-2 and TRBJ1-1; 10 bases are shared with TRBD1. Germline trimming cut 4 bases from V and 5 bases from J; bases unmatched to any gene: 7. Germline lookup yields CDR1 SGHTA and CDR2 FQGNSA. The CDR3 length is 15 residues. CDR3 loop: CASSSPGQGFTEAFF. As DNA, the CDR3 is TGTGCCAGCAGCTCCCCGGGACAGGGGTTTACTGAAGCTTTCTTT. Supplemented by reference TRBV7-2 and TRBJ1-1, the full variable domain reads GAGVSQSPSNKVTEKGKDVELRCDPISGHTALYWYRQSLGQGLEFLIYFQGNSAPDKSGLPSDRFSAERTGGSVSTLTIQRTQQEDSAVYLCASSSPGQGFTEAFFGQGTRLTVV.

The chain uses TRBV28 and TRBJ2-7; 9 bases map to TRBD2. This CDR3 is built from 17 residues. The V gene's germline CDR1 is MDHEN and CDR2 SYDVKM. V lost 6 bases and J lost 2; bases outside the gene matches: 14. CDR3 in amino acids: CASSPLSYEREAYEQYF. The CDR3 DNA reads TGTGCCAGCAGCCCATTATCCTATGAGCGGGAGGCCTACGAGCAGTACTTC.